Listed below are T cell receptor beta chains from one sample, sequenced in a study of chemoradiotherapy in HPV16-positive cancers. The repertoire was sequenced with immunoSEQ multiplex PCR; TCRdb's copy has only in-frame clones and lacks some. The sample comprises several thousand clones, approximately 79% of which are singletons, and 6.3% rests with the top ten. The material sequenced was tumor tissue, taken from a patient who underwent chemoradiotherapy. These receptors all stem from a human donor with HPV-associated anogenital cancer. Both conserved end residues are part of each CDR3. D genes are given only for firm matches. The size field is filled for only some rows; it gives once, few, many or a size class.

CDR3nt | CDR3aa | j_gene | abundance | d_gene | v_gene
TGTGCCAGCTCACCACTTAGGGACTCGGAAAAACTGTTTTTT | CASSPLRDSEKLFF | TRBJ1-4 | . | . | TRBV18
TGTGCCAGCAGCTTAGATATGGGGGCTGGTCAGCCCCAGCATTTT | CASSLDMGAGQPQHF | TRBJ1-5 | . | . | TRBV11-2
TGTGCCAGCAGGGCAGGGGGCAAGTTTAATGGCTACACCTTC | CASRAGGKFNGYTF | TRBJ1-2 | once | TRBD1 | TRBV6-5
TGTGCCAGCAGGACAGGGGTTGCCGCGACCACTGAAGCTTTCTTT | CASRTGVAATTEAFF | TRBJ1-1 | . | TRBD1 | TRBV28
TGCGCCAGCAGCCAAGGTTATCCTAGCCGACAAGAGACCCAGTACTTC | CASSQGYPSRQETQYF | TRBJ2-5 | . | . | TRBV4-1
TGTGCCAGTAGTAAAGGCGGGACAGGGGCGCATGGCTACACCTTC | CASSKGGTGAHGYTF | TRBJ1-2 | . | TRBD1 | TRBV19
TGTGCCACCAGCAGAAATGGGGGAGATACGCAGTATTTT | CATSRNGGDTQYF | TRBJ2-3 | . | . | TRBV15
TGTGCCAGCAGTTTTTTCGACAGGGGATATGGCTACACCTTC | CASSFFDRGYGYTF | TRBJ1-2 | few | TRBD1 | TRBV27
TGTGCCAGTAGGTTGGGGGCCAACAATCAGCCCCAGCATTTT | CASRLGANNQPQHF | TRBJ1-5 | once | . | TRBV19
TGTGCCAGCAGCGTAGGGGGAAACGACAATCAGCCCCAGCATTTT | CASSVGGNDNQPQHF | TRBJ1-5 | . | . | TRBV9